This TCR beta chain was identified in a study of low-dose radiotherapy and immunotherapy resistance in tumors. On the study more broadly: The schedule for Cohort 2 used 1 Gy per fraction every two weeks, which added up to 13 Gy over 26 weeks. Each patient was administered nivolumab intravenously at 240 mg, which was a flat dose, every two weeks, along with intravenous ipilimumab at 1 mg/kg every six weeks.

This clonotype was detected ten times or more. The time point here: before trial treatment. All of the donors were given nivolumab, ipilimumab, aspirin, low-dose cyclophosphamide and low-dose radiotherapy as part of RACIN, a single-arm trial. CDR3 length: 15 residues. Germline V gives CDR1 LNHDA, CDR2 SQIVND (reference sequence). Trimming left V 1 base short and J 4 bases short, with 12 bases between. cDNA synthesis used a TRAV/TRBV-specific primer set for both chains. Using a constant-region primer together with a V-primer adapter, TCRs were subjected to about 20 PCR cycles of amplification. TCRdb ran MiXCR on the reads and lists one entry per CDR3 protein. The sample shows roughly 54,000 distinct CDR3 sequences, roughly a quarter of them seen only once.

Source: PBMCs, taken before treatment. The TCR was taken from a male donor with prostate cancer. V usage is TRBV19 and J usage is TRBJ2-3, with D tentatively TRBD1 or TRBD2 (5 bases each). The CDR3 region is CASSIGDPSSDTQYF. The CDR3 DNA reads as TGTGCCAGTAGTATAGGGGACCCGTCTTCAGATACGCAGTATTTT.